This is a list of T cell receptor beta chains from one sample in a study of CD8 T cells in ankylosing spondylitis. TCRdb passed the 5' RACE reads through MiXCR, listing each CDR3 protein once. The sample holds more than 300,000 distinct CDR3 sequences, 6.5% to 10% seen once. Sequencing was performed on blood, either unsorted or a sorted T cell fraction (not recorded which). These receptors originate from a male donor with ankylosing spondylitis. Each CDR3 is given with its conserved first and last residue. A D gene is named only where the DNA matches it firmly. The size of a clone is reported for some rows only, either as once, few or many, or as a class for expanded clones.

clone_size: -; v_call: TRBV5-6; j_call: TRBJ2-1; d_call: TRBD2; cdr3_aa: CASSLSGGLNNEQFF; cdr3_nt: TGTGCCAGCAGCCTTAGCGGGGGGTTGAACAATGAGCAGTTCTTC
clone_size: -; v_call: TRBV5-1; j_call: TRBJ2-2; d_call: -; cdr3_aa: CASSRSGTEYTGELFF; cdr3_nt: TGCGCCAGCAGCCGGTCGGGGACCGAATACACCGGGGAGCTGTTTTTT
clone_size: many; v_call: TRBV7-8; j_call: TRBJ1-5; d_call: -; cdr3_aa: CASSLGQVNQPQHF; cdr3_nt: TGTGCCAGCAGCTTAGGCCAGGTCAATCAGCCCCAGCATTTT
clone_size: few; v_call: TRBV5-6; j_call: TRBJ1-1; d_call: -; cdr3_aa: CASSLGAAMNTEAFF; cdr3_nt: TGTGCCAGCAGCTTGGGGGCTGCGATGAACACTGAAGCTTTCTTT
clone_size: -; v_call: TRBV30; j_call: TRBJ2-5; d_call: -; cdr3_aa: CAWSVTAYQETQYF; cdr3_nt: TGTGCCTGGAGTGTAACCGCGTACCAAGAGACCCAGTACTTC
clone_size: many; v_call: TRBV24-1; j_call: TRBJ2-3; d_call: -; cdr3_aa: CATSEGSPSTDTQYF; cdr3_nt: TGTGCCACCAGTGAGGGATCCCCTAGCACAGATACGCAGTATTTT
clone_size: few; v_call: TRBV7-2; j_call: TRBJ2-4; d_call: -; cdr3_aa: CASSLNAGKTIQYF; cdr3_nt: TGTGCCAGCAGCTTAAATGCAGGGAAGACCATTCAGTACTTC
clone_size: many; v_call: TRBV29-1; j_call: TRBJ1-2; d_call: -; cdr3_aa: CSVGGRGTQGYTF; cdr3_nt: TGCAGCGTTGGGGGGCGGGGGACGCAAGGCTACACCTTC
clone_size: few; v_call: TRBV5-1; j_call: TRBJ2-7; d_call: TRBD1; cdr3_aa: CASSKTGEWTYEQYF; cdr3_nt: TGCGCCAGCAGCAAAACAGGGGAATGGACCTACGAGCAGTACTTC
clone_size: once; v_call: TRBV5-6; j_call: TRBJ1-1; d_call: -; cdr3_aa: CASSSRGHGLGTEAFF; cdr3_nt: TGTGCCAGCAGCTCCAGGGGCCACGGCCTGGGGACTGAAGCTTTCTTT
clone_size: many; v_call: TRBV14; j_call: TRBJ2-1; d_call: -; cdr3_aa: CASSQERIIQFF; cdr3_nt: TGTGCCAGCAGCCAAGAGCGAATAATCCAGTTCTTC
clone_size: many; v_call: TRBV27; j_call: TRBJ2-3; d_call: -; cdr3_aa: CASSHSTDTQYF; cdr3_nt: TGTGCCAGCAGTCATAGCACAGATACGCAGTATTTT
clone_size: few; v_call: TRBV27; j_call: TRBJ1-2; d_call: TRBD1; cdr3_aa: CASSLTGGPGYGYTF; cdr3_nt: TGTGCCAGCAGTTTAACAGGGGGCCCTGGCTATGGCTACACCTTC
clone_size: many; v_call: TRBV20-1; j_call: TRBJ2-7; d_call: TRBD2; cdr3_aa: CRARSGRFSYEQYF; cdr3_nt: TGCAGAGCTAGAAGCGGGAGGTTCTCCTACGAGCAGTACTTC
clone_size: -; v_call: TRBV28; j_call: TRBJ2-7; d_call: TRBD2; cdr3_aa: CASSLWRREYEQYF; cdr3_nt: TGTGCCAGCAGTTTGTGGCGGCGGGAGTACGAGCAGTACTTC
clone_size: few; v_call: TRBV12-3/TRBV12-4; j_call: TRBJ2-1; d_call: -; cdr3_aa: CASSISGNYNEQFF; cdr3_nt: TGTGCCAGCTCCATATCCGGGAATTACAATGAGCAGTTCTTC
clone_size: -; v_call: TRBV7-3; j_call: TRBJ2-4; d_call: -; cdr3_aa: CASSPDGRSSGKNIQYF; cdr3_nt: TGTGCCAGCAGCCCCGACGGTCGGAGCTCGGGCAAAAACATTCAGTACTTC
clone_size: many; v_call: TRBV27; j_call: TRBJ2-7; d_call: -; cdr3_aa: CASISSHPPYEQYF; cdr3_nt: TGTGCCAGCATATCTTCCCATCCGCCCTACGAGCAGTACTTC
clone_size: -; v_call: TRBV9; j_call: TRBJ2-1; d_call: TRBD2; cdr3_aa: CASTPGGGSYNEQFF; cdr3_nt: TGTGCCAGCACTCCCGGGGGGGGCTCCTACAATGAGCAGTTCTTC
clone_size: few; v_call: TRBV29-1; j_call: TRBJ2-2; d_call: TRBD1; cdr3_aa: CSVRQGTGELFF; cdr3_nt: TGCAGCGTTAGACAGGGGACCGGGGAGCTGTTTTTT
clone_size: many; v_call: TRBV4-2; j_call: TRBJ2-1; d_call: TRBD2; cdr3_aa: CATGLAGYNEQFF; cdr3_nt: TGTGCCACGGGACTAGCGGGTTACAATGAGCAGTTCTTC
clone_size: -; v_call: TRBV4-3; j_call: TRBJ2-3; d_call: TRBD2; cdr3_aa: CASSQGGESTDTQYF; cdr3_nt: TGCGCCAGCAGCCAGGGGGGGGAGAGCACAGATACGCAGTATTTT
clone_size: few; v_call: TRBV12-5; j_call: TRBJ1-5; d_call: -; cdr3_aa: CASGPLGIGNQPQHF; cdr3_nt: TGTGCTAGTGGACCCTTGGGGATAGGCAATCAGCCCCAGCATTTT
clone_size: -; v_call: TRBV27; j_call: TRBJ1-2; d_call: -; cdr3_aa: CASSPGATGPNYGYTF; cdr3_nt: TGTGCCAGCAGTCCAGGCGCGACAGGCCCTAACTATGGCTACACCTTC
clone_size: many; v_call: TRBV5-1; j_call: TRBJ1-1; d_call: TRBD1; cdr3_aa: CASSLRQGDTEAFF; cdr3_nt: TGCGCCAGCAGCTTGCGACAGGGCGACACTGAAGCTTTCTTT
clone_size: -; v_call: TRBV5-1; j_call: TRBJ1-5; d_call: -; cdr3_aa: CASSFSSGDGQPQHF; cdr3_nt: TGCGCCAGCAGCTTTTCTTCAGGGGACGGTCAGCCCCAGCATTTT
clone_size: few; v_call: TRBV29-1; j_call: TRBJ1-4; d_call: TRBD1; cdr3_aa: CSVAGEGQGGEKLFF; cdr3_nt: TGCAGCGTTGCGGGGGAAGGACAGGGAGGTGAAAAACTGTTTTTT
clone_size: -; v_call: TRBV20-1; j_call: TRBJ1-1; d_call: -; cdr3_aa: CSVSPPRGTEAFF; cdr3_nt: TGCAGTGTTTCTCCTCCCCGGGGTACTGAAGCTTTCTTT
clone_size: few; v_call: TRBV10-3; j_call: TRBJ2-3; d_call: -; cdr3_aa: CAISDREWDTQYF; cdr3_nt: TGTGCCATCAGTGACCGGGAGTGGGATACGCAGTATTTT
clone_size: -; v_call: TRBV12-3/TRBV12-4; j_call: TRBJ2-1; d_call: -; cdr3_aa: CAISWGTAYNEQFF; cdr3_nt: TGTGCCATCTCTTGGGGGACGGCCTACAATGAGCAGTTCTTC
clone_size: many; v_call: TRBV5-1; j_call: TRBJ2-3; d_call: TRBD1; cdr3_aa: CASSSGTDTDTQYF; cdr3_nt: TGCGCCAGCAGCTCCGGGACAGACACAGATACGCAGTATTTT
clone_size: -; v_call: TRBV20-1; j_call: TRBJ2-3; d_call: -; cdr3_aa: CSARILDTQYF; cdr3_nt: TGCAGTGCTAGGATTTTAGATACGCAGTATTTT
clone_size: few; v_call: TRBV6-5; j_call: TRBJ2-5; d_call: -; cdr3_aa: CASSYSTRYQETQYF; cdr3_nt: TGTGCCAGCAGTTACTCAACGCGGTACCAAGAGACCCAGTACTTC
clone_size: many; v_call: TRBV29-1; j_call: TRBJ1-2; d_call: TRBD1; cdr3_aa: CSVERTGRGYTF; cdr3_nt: TGCAGCGTTGAACGGACAGGGCGAGGCTACACCTTC
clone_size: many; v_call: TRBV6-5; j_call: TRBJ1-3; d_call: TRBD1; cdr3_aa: CASSYAGTAGNTIYF; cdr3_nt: TGTGCCAGCAGTTACGCGGGGACAGCTGGAAACACCATATATTTT
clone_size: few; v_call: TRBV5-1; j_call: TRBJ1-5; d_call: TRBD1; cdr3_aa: CASSLAGQGEHQPQHF; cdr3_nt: TGCGCCAGCAGCTTGGCCGGACAGGGAGAACATCAGCCCCAGCATTTT
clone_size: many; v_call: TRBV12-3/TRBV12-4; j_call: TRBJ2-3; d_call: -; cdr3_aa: CASSFSGSLDTQYF; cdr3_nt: TGTGCCAGCAGTTTTAGTGGGAGTTTGGATACGCAGTATTTT
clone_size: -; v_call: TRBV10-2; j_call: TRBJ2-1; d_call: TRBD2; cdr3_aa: CASNTLAGSYNEQFF; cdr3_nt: TGCGCCAGCAATACACTAGCGGGTTCCTACAATGAGCAGTTCTTC
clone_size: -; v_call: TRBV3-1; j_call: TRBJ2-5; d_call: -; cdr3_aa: CASSQGIFGETQYF; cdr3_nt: TGTGCCAGCAGCCAAGGCATATTCGGGGAGACCCAGTACTTC
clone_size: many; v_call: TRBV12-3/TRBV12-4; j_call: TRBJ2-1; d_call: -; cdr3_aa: CASSFSVEQFF; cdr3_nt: TGTGCCAGCAGTTTTAGCGTTGAGCAGTTCTTC
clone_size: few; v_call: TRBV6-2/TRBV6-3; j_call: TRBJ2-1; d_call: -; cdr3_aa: CASSFSRGPYNEQFF; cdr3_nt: TGTGCCAGCAGTTTCTCCCGCGGTCCCTACAATGAGCAGTTCTTC
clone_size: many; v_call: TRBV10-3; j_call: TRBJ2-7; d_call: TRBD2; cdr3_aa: CAIRRAGGIDEQYF; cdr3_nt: TGTGCCATCAGGAGAGCGGGAGGGATTGACGAGCAGTACTTC
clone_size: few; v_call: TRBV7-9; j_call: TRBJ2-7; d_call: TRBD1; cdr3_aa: CASSFQPRTGAYEQYF; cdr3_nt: TGTGCCAGCAGCTTCCAGCCGAGGACAGGGGCCTACGAGCAGTACTTC
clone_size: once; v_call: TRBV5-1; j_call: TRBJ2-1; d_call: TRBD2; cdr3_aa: CASRGGSGRYNEQFF; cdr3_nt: TGCGCCAGCAGAGGTGGTAGCGGGAGATACAATGAGCAGTTCTTC
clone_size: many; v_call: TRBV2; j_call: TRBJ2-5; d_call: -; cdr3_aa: CASSGVGGPPKETQYF; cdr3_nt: TGTGCCAGCAGTGGGGTCGGGGGGCCTCCAAAAGAGACCCAGTACTTC
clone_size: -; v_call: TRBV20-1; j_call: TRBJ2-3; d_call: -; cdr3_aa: CSASGNPSSTDTQYF; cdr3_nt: TGCAGTGCTAGCGGGAACCCCTCTAGCACAGATACGCAGTATTTT
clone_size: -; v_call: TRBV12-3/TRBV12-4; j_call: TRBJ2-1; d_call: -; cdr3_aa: CASSQTNAGVYNEQFF; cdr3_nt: TGTGCCAGCAGCCAGACTAACGCAGGAGTCTACAATGAGCAGTTCTTC
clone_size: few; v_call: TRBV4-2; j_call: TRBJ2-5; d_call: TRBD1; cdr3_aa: CASSQDGTGEETQYF; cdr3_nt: TGTGCCAGCAGCCAAGACGGGACAGGGGAAGAGACCCAGTACTTC
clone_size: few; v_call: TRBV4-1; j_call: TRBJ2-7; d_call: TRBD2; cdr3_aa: CASSQEAGVRYF; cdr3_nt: TGCGCCAGCAGCCAGGAAGCGGGAGTGCGGTACTTC
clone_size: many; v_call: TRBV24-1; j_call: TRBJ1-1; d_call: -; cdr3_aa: CATSVLPKGTEAFF; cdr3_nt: TGTGCCACCAGTGTACTGCCTAAAGGCACTGAAGCTTTCTTT
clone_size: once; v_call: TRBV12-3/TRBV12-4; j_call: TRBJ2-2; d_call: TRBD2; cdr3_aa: CASGLWAGGRELFF; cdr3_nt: TGTGCCAGCGGCCTTTGGGCGGGAGGCCGGGAGCTGTTTTTT
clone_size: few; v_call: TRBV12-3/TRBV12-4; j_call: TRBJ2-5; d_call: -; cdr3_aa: CASSLLRAQTQYF; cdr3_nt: TGTGCCAGCAGTTTATTGCGGGCACAGACCCAGTACTTC
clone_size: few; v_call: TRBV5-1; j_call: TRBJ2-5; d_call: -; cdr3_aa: CASSLYGNQETQYF; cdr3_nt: TGCGCCAGCAGCTTGTACGGCAACCAAGAGACCCAGTACTTC